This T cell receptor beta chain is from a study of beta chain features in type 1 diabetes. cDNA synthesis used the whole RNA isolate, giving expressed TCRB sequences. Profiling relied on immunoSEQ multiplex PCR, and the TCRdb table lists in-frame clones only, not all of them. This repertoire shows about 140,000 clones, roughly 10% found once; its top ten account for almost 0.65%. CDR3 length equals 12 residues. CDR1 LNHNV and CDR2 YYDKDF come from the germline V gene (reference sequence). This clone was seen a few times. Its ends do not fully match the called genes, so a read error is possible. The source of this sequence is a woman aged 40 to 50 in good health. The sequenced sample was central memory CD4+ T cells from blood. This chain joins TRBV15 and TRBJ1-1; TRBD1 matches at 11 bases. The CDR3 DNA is TGTGCCACCAGCAGAGGGGATCGGGACAGGGGGTTT. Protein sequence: CATSRGDRDRGF.